This TCR beta chain was retrieved from a study of graft-versus-host responses after intestinal transplantation. Study-level information: Grafts were multivisceral, liver-intestinal, or isolated intestinal. Recipients were all induced with anti-thymocyte globulin, then given tacrolimus and steroids for about three years.

General study results and limits: Ileal or blood samples showed some GvH clones first, and such clones were also found in recipient marrow.

This table comes from immunoSEQ multiplex PCR, and its TCRdb copy is limited to in-frame clones, with some not included. The sample includes 14,000 or so clones, approximately 30% of them seen just once. Both CD3+CD4+ and CD3+CD8+ responders that were proliferating and CFSE-low underwent sorting after the reaction. Germline assignment: CDR1 SGDLS and CDR2 YYNGEE. The CDR3 spans 14 residues. The V gene end was trimmed by 2 bases and the J gene end by 4 bases; junction bases not matched to a gene: 2. The sequenced sample was alloreactive CD4+ T cells from a mixed lymphocyte reaction culture, obtained before intestinal transplant. Documented subset: CFSE-low proliferating T cells sorted from roughly six-day pre-transplant mixed lymphocyte reaction (GvH or HvG direction). V and J are TRBV9 and TRBJ2-2, with TRBD1 matching over 7 bases. The receptor was derived from a human patient who received an intestinal transplant. CDR3 sequence (DNA): TGTGCCAGCAGCGTGCACAGGGGCACCGGGGAGCTGTTTTTT. Its translation is CASSVHRGTGELFF.